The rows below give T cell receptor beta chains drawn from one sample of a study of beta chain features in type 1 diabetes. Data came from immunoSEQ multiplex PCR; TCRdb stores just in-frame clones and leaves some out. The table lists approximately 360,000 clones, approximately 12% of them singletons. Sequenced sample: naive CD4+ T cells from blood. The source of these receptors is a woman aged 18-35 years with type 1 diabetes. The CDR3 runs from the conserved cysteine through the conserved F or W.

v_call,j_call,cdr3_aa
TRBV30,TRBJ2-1,CAWSVRPAEQFF
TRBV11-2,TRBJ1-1,CASSSWGTPENTEAFF
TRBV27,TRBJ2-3,CASSPWSGGLTDTQYF
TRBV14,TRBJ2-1,CASSQGTGAYNEQFF
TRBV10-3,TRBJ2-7,CAISGGPYYEQYF
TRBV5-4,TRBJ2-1,CASSLGTSVPYNEQFF
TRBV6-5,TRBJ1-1,CAINSGTGATEAFF
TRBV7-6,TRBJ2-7,CASSFNRGGGEQYF
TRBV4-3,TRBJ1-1,CASRQGRDTEAFF
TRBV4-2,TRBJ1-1,CASSLGRGSTEAFF
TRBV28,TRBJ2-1,CASQGSGRINEQFF
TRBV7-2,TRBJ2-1,CASSRGPGVDEQFF
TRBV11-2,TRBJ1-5,CASSLGEANQPQHF
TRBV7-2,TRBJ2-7,CASSLVPTYEQYF
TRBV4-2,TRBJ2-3,CASSQGLAGGRRDTQYF
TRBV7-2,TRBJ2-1,CASSLGYRGRRYNEQFF
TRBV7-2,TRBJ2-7,CASNPGLAGGTQYF
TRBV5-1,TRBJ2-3,CASSLSAQGTDTQYF
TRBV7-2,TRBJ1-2,CASSLAYGGSDGYTF
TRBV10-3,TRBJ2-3,CAISGKQTSTDTQYF
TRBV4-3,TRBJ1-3,CASSQVSAWDRRNTIYF
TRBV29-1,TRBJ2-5,CSVGRTGNQETQYF
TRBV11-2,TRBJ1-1,CASSLSGNLPEAFF
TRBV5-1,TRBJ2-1,CASSRDRAYNEQFF
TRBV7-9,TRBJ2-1,CASSLGQGEDEQFF
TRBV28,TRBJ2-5,CASRNRQGVQETQYF
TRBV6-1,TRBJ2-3,CASRGGLASTDTQYF
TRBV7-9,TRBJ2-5,CASGIPGQNFQETQYF
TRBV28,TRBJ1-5,CASRTGEVIQPQHF
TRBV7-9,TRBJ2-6,CASSLVARLPSGANVLTF
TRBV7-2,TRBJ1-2,CASSSGANYGYTF
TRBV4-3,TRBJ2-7,CASSQERAYEQYF
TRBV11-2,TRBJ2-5,CASSLGEVETQYF
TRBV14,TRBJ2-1,CASSHRGTSYNEQFF
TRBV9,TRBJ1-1,CASTPGGPTEAFF
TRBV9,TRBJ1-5,CASSVGQTNQPQHF
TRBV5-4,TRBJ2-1,CASSSRTSGRKNEQFF
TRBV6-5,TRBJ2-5,CASSYSWTGRETQYF
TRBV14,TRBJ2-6,CASSQIAQGANVLTF
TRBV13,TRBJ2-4,CASSLLLAGGLGIQYF
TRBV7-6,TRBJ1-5,CASSPRASWPQHF
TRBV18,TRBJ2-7,CASSGLAEYEQYF
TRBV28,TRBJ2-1,CASSPGGYNEQFF
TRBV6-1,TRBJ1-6,CASSEFPNSPLHF
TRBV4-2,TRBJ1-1,CASSPLVGAVNTEAFF
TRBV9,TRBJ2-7,CASSVYPLGSYEQYF
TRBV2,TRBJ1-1,CASTPPTGVMNTEAFF
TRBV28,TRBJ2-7,CASSLPKGHLREQYF
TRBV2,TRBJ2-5,CATTVEGGAETQYF
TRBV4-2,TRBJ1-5,CASSQGTDNQPQHF